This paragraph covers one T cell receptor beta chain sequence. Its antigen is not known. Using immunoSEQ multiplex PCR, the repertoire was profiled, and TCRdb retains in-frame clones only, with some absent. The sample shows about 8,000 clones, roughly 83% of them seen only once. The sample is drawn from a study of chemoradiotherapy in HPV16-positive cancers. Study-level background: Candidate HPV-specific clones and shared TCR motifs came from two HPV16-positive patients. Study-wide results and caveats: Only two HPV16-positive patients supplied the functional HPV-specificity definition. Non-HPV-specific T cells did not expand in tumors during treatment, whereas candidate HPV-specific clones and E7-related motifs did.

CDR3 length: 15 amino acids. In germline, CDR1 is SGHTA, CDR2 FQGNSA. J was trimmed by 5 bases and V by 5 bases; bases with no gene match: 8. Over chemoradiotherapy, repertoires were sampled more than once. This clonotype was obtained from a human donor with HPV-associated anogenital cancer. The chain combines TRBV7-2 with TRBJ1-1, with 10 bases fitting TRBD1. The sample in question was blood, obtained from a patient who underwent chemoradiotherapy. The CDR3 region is CASSQRQGAGTEAFF. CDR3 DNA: TGTGCCAGCAGCCAAAGACAGGGGGCAGGGACTGAAGCTTTCTTT.